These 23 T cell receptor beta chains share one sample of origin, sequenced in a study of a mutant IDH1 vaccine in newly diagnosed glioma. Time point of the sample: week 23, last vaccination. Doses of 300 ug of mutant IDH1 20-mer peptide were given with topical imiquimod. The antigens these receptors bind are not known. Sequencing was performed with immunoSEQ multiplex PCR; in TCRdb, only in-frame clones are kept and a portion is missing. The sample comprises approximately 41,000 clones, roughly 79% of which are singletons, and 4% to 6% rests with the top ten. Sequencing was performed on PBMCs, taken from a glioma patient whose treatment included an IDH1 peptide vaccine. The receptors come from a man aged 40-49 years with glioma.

The DNA for the CDR3 is TGTGCCAGCTCACCACCAACCCTCCTCCATCGGGATGAGCAGTTCTTC. Translating it yields CASSPPTLLHRDEQFF. The gene calls are TRBV18 and TRBJ2-1, with no clear D. This CDR3 has 16 amino acids. V lost 0 bases and J lost 8, with 17 bases in between. The germline V gene encodes CDR1 KGHSH and CDR2 LQKENI. The full variable domain, rest sourced from reference TRBV18 and TRBJ2-1, is NAGVMQNPRHLVRRRGQEARLRCSPMKGHSHVYWYRQLPEEGLKFMVYLQKENIIDESGMPKERFSAEFPKEGPSILRIQQVVRGDSAAYFCASSPPTLLHRDEQFFGPGTRLTVL.

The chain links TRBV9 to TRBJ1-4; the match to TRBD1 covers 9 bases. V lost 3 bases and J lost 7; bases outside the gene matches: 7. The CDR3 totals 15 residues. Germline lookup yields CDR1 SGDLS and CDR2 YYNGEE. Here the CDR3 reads CASSATGTGSEKLFF. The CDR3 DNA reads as TGTGCCAGCAGCGCAACCGGGACAGGGAGTGAAAAACTGTTTTTT.

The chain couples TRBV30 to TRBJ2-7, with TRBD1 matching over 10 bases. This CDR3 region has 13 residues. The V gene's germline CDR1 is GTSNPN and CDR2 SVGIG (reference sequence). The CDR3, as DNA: TGTGCAGTTCACGACAGGGGGCTGGGCGAGCAGTACTTC. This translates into CAVHDRGLGEQYF.

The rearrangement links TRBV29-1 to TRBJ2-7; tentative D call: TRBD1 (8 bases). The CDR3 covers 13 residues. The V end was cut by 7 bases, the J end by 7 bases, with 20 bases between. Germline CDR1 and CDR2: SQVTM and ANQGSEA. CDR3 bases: TGCAGCGGAAGCGGGACAGGCCAGAGGGAGCAGTACTTC. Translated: CSGSGTGQREQYF.

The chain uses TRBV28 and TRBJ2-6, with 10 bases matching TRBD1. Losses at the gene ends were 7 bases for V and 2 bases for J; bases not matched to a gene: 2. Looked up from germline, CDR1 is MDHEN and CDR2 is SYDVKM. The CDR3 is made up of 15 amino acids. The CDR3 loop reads CASNDRGPGANVLTF. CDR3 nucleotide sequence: TGTGCCAGCAACGACAGGGGGCCTGGGGCCAACGTCCTGACTTTC.

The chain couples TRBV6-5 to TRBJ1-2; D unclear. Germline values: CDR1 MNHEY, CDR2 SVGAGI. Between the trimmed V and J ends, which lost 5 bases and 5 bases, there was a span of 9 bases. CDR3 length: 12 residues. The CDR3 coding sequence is TGTGCCAGCAGTCAAGGAGCATATGGCTACACCTTC. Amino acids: CASSQGAYGYTF.

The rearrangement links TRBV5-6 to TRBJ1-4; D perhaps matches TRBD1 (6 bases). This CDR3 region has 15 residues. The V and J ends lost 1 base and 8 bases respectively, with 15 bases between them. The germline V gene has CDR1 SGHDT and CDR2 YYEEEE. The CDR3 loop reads CASSLIPGAKEKLFF. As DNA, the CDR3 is TGTGCCAGCAGCTTGATCCCAGGGGCCAAGGAAAAACTGTTTTTT.

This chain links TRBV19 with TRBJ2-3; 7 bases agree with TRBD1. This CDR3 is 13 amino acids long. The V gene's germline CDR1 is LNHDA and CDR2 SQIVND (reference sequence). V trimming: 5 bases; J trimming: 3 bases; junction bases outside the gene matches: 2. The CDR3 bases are TGTGCCAGTAGTGTGGACAGGACAGATACGCAGTATTTT. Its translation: CASSVDRTDTQYF.

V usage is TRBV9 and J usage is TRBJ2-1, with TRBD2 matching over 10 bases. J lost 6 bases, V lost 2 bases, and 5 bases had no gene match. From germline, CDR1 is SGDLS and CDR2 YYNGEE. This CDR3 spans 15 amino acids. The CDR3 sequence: CASSVPGLAANEQFF. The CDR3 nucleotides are TGTGCCAGCAGCGTGCCAGGACTAGCGGCCAATGAGCAGTTCTTC.

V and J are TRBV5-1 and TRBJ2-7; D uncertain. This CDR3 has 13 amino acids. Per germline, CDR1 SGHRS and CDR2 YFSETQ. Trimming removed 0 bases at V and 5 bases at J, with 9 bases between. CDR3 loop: CASSLEVAHEQYF. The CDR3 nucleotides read TGCGCCAGCAGCTTGGAGGTGGCCCACGAGCAGTACTTC.

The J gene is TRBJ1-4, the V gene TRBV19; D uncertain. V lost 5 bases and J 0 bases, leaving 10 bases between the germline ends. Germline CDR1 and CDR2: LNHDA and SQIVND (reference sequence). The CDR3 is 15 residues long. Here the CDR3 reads CASSYADSTNEKLFF. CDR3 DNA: TGTGCCAGTAGTTACGCAGACTCAACTAATGAAAAACTGTTTTTT.

The CDR3 loop reads CASSTRQGWAYEQYF. The CDR3 DNA follows: TGTGCCAGCAGCACCCGACAGGGGTGGGCCTACGAGCAGTACTTC. The chain uses TRBV9 and TRBJ2-7; TRBD1 aligns across 8 bases. The germline gives CDR1 SGDLS, CDR2 YYNGEE. This CDR3 has 15 amino acids. V lost 4 bases and J lost 2; bases outside the gene matches: 8.

The CDR3 reads CASSSRAQGKQYF. Written as DNA, the CDR3 is TGTGCCAGCAGCTCTCGGGCCCAGGGGAAGCAGTATTTT. The chain couples TRBV5-4 to TRBJ2-3; tentative D call: TRBD1 (6 bases). V was shortened by 3 bases and J by 11 bases, with 16 bases between the two germline ends. The germline CDR1 and CDR2 sequences are SGHNT and YYREEE (reference sequence). The CDR3 covers 13 residues. Full variable domain (outside the CDR3, taken from reference TRBV5-4 and TRBJ2-3): ETGVTQSPTHLIKTRGQQVTLRCSSQSGHNTVSWYQQALGQGPQFIFQYYREEENGRGNFPPRFSGLQFPNYSSELNVNALELDDSALYLCASSSRAQGKQYFGPGTRLTVL.

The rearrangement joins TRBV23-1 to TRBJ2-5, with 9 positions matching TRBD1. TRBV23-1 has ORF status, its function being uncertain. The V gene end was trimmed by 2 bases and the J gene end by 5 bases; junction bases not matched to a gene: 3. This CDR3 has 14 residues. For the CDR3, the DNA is TGCGCCAGCAGTCAAGACAGGGGGTGGGAGACCCAGTACTTC. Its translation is CASSQDRGWETQYF.

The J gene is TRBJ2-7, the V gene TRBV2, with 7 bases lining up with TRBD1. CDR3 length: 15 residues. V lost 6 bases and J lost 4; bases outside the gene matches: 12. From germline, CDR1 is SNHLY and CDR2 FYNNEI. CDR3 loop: CASRRGLQGKYEQYF. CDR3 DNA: TGTGCCAGCAGACGAGGCTTACAGGGGAAATACGAGCAGTACTTC.

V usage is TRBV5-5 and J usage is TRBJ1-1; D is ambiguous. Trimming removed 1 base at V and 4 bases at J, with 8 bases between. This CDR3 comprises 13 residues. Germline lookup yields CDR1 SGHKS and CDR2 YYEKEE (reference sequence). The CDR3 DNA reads TGTGCCAGCAGCTTGACCGGTTCCACTGAAGCTTTCTTT. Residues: CASSLTGSTEAFF.

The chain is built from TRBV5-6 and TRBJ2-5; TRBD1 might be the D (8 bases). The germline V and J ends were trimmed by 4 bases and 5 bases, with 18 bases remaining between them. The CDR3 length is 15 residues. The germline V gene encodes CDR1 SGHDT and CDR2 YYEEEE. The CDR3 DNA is TGTGCCAGCAGCGAAGATGACAGGGGAGGGGAGACCCAGTACTTC. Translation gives CASSEDDRGGETQYF.

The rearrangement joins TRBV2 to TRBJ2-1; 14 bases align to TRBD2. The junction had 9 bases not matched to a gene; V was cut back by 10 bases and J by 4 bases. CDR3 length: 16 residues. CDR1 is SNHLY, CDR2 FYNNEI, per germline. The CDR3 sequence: CANEGLAGEPYNEQFF. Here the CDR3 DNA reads TGTGCCAACGAGGGACTAGCGGGGGAGCCTTACAATGAGCAGTTCTTC.

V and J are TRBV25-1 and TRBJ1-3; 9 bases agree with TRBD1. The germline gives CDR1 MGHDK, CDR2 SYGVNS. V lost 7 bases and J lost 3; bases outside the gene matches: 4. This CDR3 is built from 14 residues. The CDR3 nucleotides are TGTGCCAGCAAGGGGACAGGGATTGGAAACACCATATATTTT. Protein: CASKGTGIGNTIYF.

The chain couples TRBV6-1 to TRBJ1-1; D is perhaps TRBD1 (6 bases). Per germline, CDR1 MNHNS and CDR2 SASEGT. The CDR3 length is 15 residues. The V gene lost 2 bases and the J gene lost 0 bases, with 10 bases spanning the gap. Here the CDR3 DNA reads TGTGCCAGCAGTGAACCGGGACACCTGAACACTGAAGCTTTCTTT. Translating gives CASSEPGHLNTEAFF.

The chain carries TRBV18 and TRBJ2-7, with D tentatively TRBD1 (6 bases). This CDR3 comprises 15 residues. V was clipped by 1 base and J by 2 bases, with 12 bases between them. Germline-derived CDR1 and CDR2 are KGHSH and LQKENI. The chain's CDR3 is CASSPLPTGTYEQYF. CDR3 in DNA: TGTGCCAGCTCACCACTCCCCACAGGGACCTACGAGCAGTACTTC.

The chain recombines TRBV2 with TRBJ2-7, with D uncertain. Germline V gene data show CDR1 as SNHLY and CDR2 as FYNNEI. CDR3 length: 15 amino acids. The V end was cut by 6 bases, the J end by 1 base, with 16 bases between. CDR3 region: CASSLPPTVSYEQYF. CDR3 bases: TGTGCCAGCAGCTTACCCCCCACAGTGTCCTACGAGCAGTACTTC.

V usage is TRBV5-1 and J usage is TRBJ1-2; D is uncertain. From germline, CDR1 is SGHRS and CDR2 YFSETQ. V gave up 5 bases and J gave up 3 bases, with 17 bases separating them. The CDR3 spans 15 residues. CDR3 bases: TGCGCCAGCAGACCAAGGCCCGGGGTGCACTATGGCTACACCTTC. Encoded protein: CASRPRPGVHYGYTF.